Sequencing of this T cell receptor (beta chain) was carried out in a study of identical twins. TCRdb called the 5' RACE reads again in MiXCR, with one record for every CDR3 protein. In the table there are about 720,000 distinct CDR3 sequences, 15% to 20% of which are singletons. The CDR3 totals 16 residues. Per the germline V gene, CDR1 is LGHNA and CDR2 is YNFKEQ. V was trimmed by 0 bases and J by 7 bases, leaving 17 bases between them. The same sample was also studied in work on T cells expressing NK-cell markers. This second study notes: Once again these clonotypes came out on top in the CD3+CD56-NKG2C+ fraction of a handful of donors.

The J gene is TRBJ2-3, the V gene TRBV4-2; D is perhaps TRBD1 (6 bases). Input material: PBMCs. This clonotype was obtained from a woman between 18 and 30 years old in good health. CDR3 residues: CASSQDVGQGQNTQYF. The CDR3 DNA follows: TGTGCCAGCAGCCAAGATGTCGGGCAGGGGCAGAATACGCAGTATTTT.